This is a list of T cell receptor beta chains from one sample in a study of tumor-infiltrating lymphocytes in primary liver carcinoma. MiXCR was run by TCRdb on the multiplex PCR reads, yielding one entry per CDR3 protein. The sample gives tens of thousands of distinct CDR3 sequences, less than 75% of which show up once; 29% is in the top ten. Sequenced sample: liver tumor tissue from sampling region 5. The receptors were sampled from a man in his forties with primary liver carcinoma and hepatitis B virus infection. Each CDR3 is given with its conserved first and last residue. A D gene is named only where the DNA matches it firmly. Size is stated for part of the rows, as once, few or many counts, or as a class when the clone is expanded.

>TRBV5-1|.|TRBJ2-7|few
TGCGCCAGCAGGGAGGGGGCGTCCTACGAGCAGTACTTC
CASREGASYEQYF
>TRBV6-5|.|TRBJ2-6|.
TGTGCCAGCATCAACCGTCGCTTTGGGGCCAACGTCCTGACTTTC
CASINRRFGANVLTF
>TRBV12-3/TRBV12-4|TRBD2|TRBJ2-7|.
TGTGCCCGCGAACCGGGACTAGCGGGCAGCTACTACGAGCAGTATTTC
CAREPGLAGSYYEQYF
>TRBV2|TRBD1|TRBJ2-7|.
TGTGCCAACACAAACAGGGGTGGTGAGCAGTACTTC
CANTNRGGEQYF
>TRBV10-1|.|TRBJ2-5|many
TGCGCCAGCAGTGAGGGAGGGAATCGAGAGACCCAGTACTTC
CASSEGGNRETQYF
>TRBV18|.|TRBJ1-1|many
TGTGCCAGCTCACCGATCGAGAACACTGAAGCTTTCTTT
CASSPIENTEAFF
>TRBV10-1|.|TRBJ2-7|.
TGCGCCAGCAGTGATTTATCCTACGAGTACTACTTC
CASSDLSYEYYF
>TRBV6-5|.|TRBJ2-1|once
TGTGCCAGCAGTTGCGTCGGGGGTGAGCAGTTCTTC
CASSCVGGEQFF
>TRBV10-3|.|TRBJ2-7|.
TGTGCCATCGGCGAGTCGGGGTCCTACAAGCAATACTTC
CAIGESGSYKQYF
>TRBV11-2|TRBD1|TRBJ2-1|.
TGTGCCAGCATCTTACAAGGACCGACAGGGAATGAGCAAATCTTC
CASILQGPTGNEQIF
>TRBV6-5|.|TRBJ2-2|.
TGTGCCAGCAGTTACTCTAGGGACACCAGGGAGCTGTTTTTT
CASSYSRDTRELFF
>TRBV28|TRBD1|TRBJ2-7|many
TGTGCCAGCAGTTTGCTCAGGGGGCCCTACGAGCAGTACTTC
CASSLLRGPYEQYF
>TRBV4-2|.|TRBJ2-7|.
TGTGCCAGCAGCCAACTCGGGACCGCAGTTGGCGAGCACTACTTC
CASSQLGTAVGEHYF
>TRBV6-5|.|TRBJ2-1|many
TGTGCCAGCTATGAGCTGGAGGGCATAGGTGAGCAGTTCTTC
CASYELEGIGEQFF
>TRBV11-2|.|TRBJ2-2|.
TGTGCCAACAGCGTAGAGTTTATCGGGGAGCTGCTTTTT
CANSVEFIGELLF
>TRBV28|.|TRBJ2-6|many
TGTGCCAGCAGAAAAACCCACTCTGGGGCCAACGTCCTGACTTTC
CASRKTHSGANVLTF
>TRBV6-6|.|TRBJ1-1|.
TGTGCCAGCAGGTCGGGGGTAGTGGCGCCCACTGGAGCTTCCTTT
CASRSGVVAPTGASF
>TRBV5-4|.|TRBJ1-1|.
TGTGCCAGCAGCACCCCAGACCGTACTGAAGCCTTCTTT
CASSTPDRTEAFF
>TRBV12-3/TRBV12-4|TRBD1|TRBJ1-1|.
TGTGCCGGCAGTGTGACAGGGTCGACTGAAGCTTTCTTT
CAGSVTGSTEAFF
>TRBV29-1|.|TRBJ2-1|.
TGCAGCGTTGGAGGGGGGCAGGGGACGAGTAATGAGCAGTTCTTC
CSVGGGQGTSNEQFF
>TRBV6-1|TRBD2|TRBJ2-7|once
TGTATCAGCAGTGAAGCGGCTAGCGGGAGGGGGGAGCAGTACTTC
CISSEAASGRGEQYF
>TRBV7-9|.|TRBJ1-5|many
TGTGCCAGCAGCTTAATGGGCCTTAATCAGCCCCAGCATTTT
CASSLMGLNQPQHF
>TRBV12-3/TRBV12-4|TRBD1|TRBJ1-2|many
TGTGCCAGCACTACGGGACAGTGGAATCGGTTCTATGGCTACACCTTC
CASTTGQWNRFYGYTF
>TRBV10-3|.|TRBJ1-1|.
TGTGCCATCAGCCTTGAGTTGAACACTGAAGCTTTCTTT
CAISLELNTEAFF
>TRBV29-1|.|TRBJ2-6|.
TGCAGCGTGGGGCAGGGGCGCTCTTGGGCCAACATCCTGACTTTC
CSVGQGRSWANILTF
>TRBV5-1|TRBD2|TRBJ2-3|.
TGCGCCAGCAGCCCGCTCGCCGGGACTAGCGGGATTAGCACAGATACGCTGTATTTT
CASSPLAGTSGISTDTLYF
>TRBV11-2|.|TRBJ2-7|.
TGTGCCAGCAACCTATATGTGGAAATATCCTACGAGCAGTACTTC
CASNLYVEISYEQYF
>TRBV5-1|.|TRBJ2-7|many
TGCGCCAGCAGCTTGACAAGTGGGAGCTCCTACGAGCAGTACTTC
CASSLTSGSSYEQYF
>TRBV6-1|TRBD2|TRBJ2-3|.
TGTGCCAACGGTGCGGGAGCTAGCACAGATACGCAGTATTTT
CANGAGASTDTQYF
>TRBV6-5|TRBD1|TRBJ2-5|many
TGTGCCAGCAGTCCGACAGGGAGAGAGACCCAGTACTTC
CASSPTGRETQYF
>TRBV20-1|.|TRBJ2-1|.
TGCAGTGCTAGTTCCAGCTTCGAGGGCGATGAGCAGTTCTTC
CSASSSFEGDEQFF
>TRBV11-1|TRBD2|TRBJ2-3|.
TGTGCCAGCAGCCTCGGGACTAACACACAAACAGATACGCGGCATTTT
CASSLGTNTQTDTRHF
>TRBV11-2|.|TRBJ1-5|.
TGTATCAGCAGCACCGGACGGTTTCCCGGGCCCCAGCATTTT
CISSTGRFPGPQHF
>TRBV29-1|.|TRBJ2-7|.
TGCAGCGCTACTGTGGCCGCGAGGATGTACGAGCAGTACTTC
CSATVAARMYEQYF
>TRBV4-1|.|TRBJ1-5|.
TGCGCCTGCAGCCTCGCTTGGTCGGGCAATCAGCCCCAGCATTTT
CACSLAWSGNQPQHF
>TRBV7-2|.|TRBJ2-7|.
TGTGTCAGCAGCTTAAGTGGGAGGCCCTACGAGCAGTACTTC
CVSSLSGRPYEQYF
>TRBV10-2|TRBD2|TRBJ2-7|.
TGCGCCAGCAGTGAGTCTAGCGGGATAGTCTACGAGCACTACTTC
CASSESSGIVYEHYF
>TRBV12-5|.|TRBJ1-1|once
TGTGCTAGTGGTTCCACGAGACACCTGAACACTGAAGCTTTCTTT
CASGSTRHLNTEAFF